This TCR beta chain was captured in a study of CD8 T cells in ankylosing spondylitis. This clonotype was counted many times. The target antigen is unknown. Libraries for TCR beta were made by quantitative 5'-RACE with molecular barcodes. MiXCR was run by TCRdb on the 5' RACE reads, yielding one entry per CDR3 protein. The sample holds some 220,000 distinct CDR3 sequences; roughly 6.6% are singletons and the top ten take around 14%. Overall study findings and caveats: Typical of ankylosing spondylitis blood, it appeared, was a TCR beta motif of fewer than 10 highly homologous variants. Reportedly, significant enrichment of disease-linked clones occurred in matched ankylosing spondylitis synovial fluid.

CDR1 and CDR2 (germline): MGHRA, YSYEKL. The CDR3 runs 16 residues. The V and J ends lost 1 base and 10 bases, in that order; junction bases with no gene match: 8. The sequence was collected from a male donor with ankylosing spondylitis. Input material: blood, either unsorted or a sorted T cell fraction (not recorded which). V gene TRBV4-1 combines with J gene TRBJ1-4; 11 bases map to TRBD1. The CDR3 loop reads CASSQGPGQGVVKLFF. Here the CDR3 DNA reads TGCGCCAGCAGCCAAGGACCGGGACAGGGGGTGGTAAAACTGTTTTTT.